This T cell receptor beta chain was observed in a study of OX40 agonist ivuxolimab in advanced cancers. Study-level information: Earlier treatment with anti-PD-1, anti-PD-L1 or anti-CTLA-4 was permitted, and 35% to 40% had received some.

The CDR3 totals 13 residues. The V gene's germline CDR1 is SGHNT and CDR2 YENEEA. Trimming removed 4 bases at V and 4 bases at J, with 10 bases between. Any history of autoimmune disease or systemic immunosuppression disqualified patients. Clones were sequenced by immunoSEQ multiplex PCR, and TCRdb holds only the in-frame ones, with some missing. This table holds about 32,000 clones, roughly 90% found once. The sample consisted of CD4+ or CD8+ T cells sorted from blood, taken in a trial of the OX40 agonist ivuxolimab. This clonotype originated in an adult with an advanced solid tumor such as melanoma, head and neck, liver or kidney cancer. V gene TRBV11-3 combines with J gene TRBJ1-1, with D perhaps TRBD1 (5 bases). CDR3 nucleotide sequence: TGTGCCAGCAGCTGGGGGGGAACCACTGAAGCTTTCTTT. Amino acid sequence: CASSWGGTTEAFF.